Listed here are 19 T cell receptor beta chains from one sample, sequenced in a study of blood T cell repertoires in COVID-19. Generated by immunoSEQ multiplex PCR, the TCRdb table keeps only in-frame clones and is missing some. This table has under 200,000 clones, approximately 80% appearing once. Specimen: peripheral blood. These receptors all come from a woman at least 80 years old with COVID-19, enrolled during active disease.

The J gene is TRBJ2-3, the V gene TRBV7-3; 8 bases fit TRBD2. Germline CDR1 is SGHTA and CDR2 is FQGTGA. There are 16 residues in the CDR3. Trimming took 0 bases from V and 6 from J; bases not matched to a gene: 8. CDR3 sequence: CASSLTAGGVTDTQYF. In DNA form, the CDR3 reads TGTGCCAGCAGCTTAACTGCCGGGGGGGTCACGGATACGCAGTATTTT.

This clone was detected many times. The same CDR3 is also encoded by other DNA sequences in this sample. The chain is built from TRBV9 and TRBJ1-6; D remains unclear. This CDR3 is built from 15 residues. V lost 0 bases and J lost 0, with 4 bases in between. CDR1 is SGDLS, CDR2 YYNGEE, per germline. CDR3 sequence: CASSVASSYNSPLHF. CDR3 DNA: TGTGCCAGCAGCGTAGCCAGCTCCTATAATTCACCCCTCCACTTT.

This chain joins TRBV12-5 and TRBJ2-6; D perhaps matches TRBD1 (6 bases). The CDR3 sequence is 14 residues long. Deletions cut 7 bases from V and 3 bases from J, with 10 bases between. Per the germline V gene, CDR1 is LGHNT and CDR2 is FRNRAP. The CDR3 nucleotides read TGTGCTAGTGCGGGGACAAGTGGGGCCAACGTCCTGACTTTC. Residues: CASAGTSGANVLTF. The full variable domain, with the rest looked up from reference TRBV12-5 and TRBJ2-6, is DARVTQTPRHKVTEMGQEVTMRCQPILGHNTVFWYRQTMMQGLELLAYFRNRAPLDDSGMPKDRFSAEMPDATLATLKIQPSEPRDSAVYFCASAGTSGANVLTFGAGSRLTVL.

This sequence joins TRBV9 and TRBJ2-1; possibly TRBD2 for D (5 bases). Germline CDR1 is SGDLS and CDR2 is YYNGEE. V lost 0 bases and J 5 bases, leaving 12 bases between the germline ends. This CDR3 has 15 residues. CDR3 sequence: CASSVGGSPNNEQFF. CDR3 DNA: TGTGCCAGCAGCGTAGGAGGGAGTCCGAACAATGAGCAGTTCTTC.

This chain connects TRBV28 to TRBJ1-1, with D hard to call. V dropped 3 bases and J dropped 1 base, with 18 bases sitting between them. Germline CDR1 reads MDHEN; CDR2 reads SYDVKM. The CDR3 runs to 17 residues. CDR3 amino acids: CASSFFTVYSPNTEAFF. CDR3 bases: TGTGCCAGCAGTTTCTTCACCGTGTACTCCCCGAACACTGAAGCTTTCTTT.

The chain links TRBV6-5 to TRBJ1-2, with 7 bases lining up with TRBD1. The CDR3 has 13 amino acids. The trim removed 6 bases at V and 4 bases at J, leaving 5 bases unmatched. From germline, CDR1 is MNHEY and CDR2 SVGAGI. The CDR3 region is CASRASGGYGYTF. CDR3 bases: TGTGCCAGCAGAGCCTCAGGGGGCTATGGCTACACCTTC.

The gene calls are TRBV27 and TRBJ1-2; TRBD1 might be the D (5 bases). V was pared by 7 bases and J by 8 bases, with 14 bases between. CDR3 length: 12 residues. Germline CDR1 is MNHEY and CDR2 is SMNVEV (reference sequence). The DNA of the CDR3 is TGTGCCAGCACTTCATGGGGGGAAGGCTACACCTTC. Translating gives CASTSWGEGYTF.

This chain uses TRBV2 with TRBJ2-3; possible D gene TRBD2, 6 bases. CDR3 size: 15 residues. Germline V gene sequence: CDR1 SNHLY, CDR2 FYNNEI. V dropped 6 bases and J dropped 2 bases, with 15 bases sitting between them. The CDR3: CASRNRDWNTDTQYF. The CDR3 DNA is TGTGCCAGCAGAAACCGGGACTGGAACACAGATACGCAGTATTTT.

The chain is built from TRBV5-1 and TRBJ2-5, with D possibly matching TRBD2 (7 bases). CDR3 length equals 16 residues. CDR1 and CDR2 (germline): SGHRS, YFSETQ. V shed 4 bases and J shed 0 bases, with 16 bases lying between them. DNA of the CDR3: TGCGCCAGCAGCAGGGGGGGCAGGGCCAACCAAGAGACCCAGTACTTC. Residues: CASSRGGRANQETQYF. Complete variable domain (other parts from reference TRBV5-1 and TRBJ2-5): KAGVTQTPRYLIKTRGQQVTLSCSPISGHRSVSWYQQTPGQGLQFLFEYFSETQRNKGNFPGRFSGRQFSNSRSEMNVSTLELGDSALYLCASSRGGRANQETQYFGPGTRLLVL.

The chain employs TRBV2 and TRBJ2-7; D is perhaps TRBD2 (5 bases). V was cut by 11 bases and J by 1 base, with 12 bases left in between. This CDR3 contains 12 residues. Germline V lookup: CDR1 SNHLY, CDR2 FYNNEI. The CDR3 coding sequence is TGTGCCTTCCGGGATTCATCCTACGAGCAGTACTTC. Amino acid sequence: CAFRDSSYEQYF.

The genes are TRBV27 and TRBJ1-1; D gene unclear. This CDR3 is 13 amino acids long. Germline V CDR1 and CDR2: MNHEY, SMNVEV (reference sequence). Trimming cost V 8 bases and J 6 bases, with 16 bases left between them. The CDR3 bases are TGTGCCAGCTTCGAAGGGATGAGGGCTGAAGCTTTCTTT. It is translated as CASFEGMRAEAFF.

The gene calls are TRBV23-1 and TRBJ2-7; 11 bases map to TRBD1. TRBV23-1 is assigned to the ORF class and has an uncertain function. The junction had 3 bases not matched to a gene; V was cut back by 0 bases and J by 2 bases. This CDR3 comprises 16 residues. CDR3 region: CASSQSRTGGPYEQYF. The DNA for the CDR3 is TGCGCCAGCAGTCAATCTAGGACAGGGGGCCCCTACGAGCAGTACTTC.

This clone was observed once. The rearrangement uses TRBV14 and TRBJ2-7; the D gene is possibly TRBD2 (6 bases). V was shortened by 3 bases and J by 2 bases, with 14 bases between the two germline ends. The CDR3 runs 15 residues. Germline loops: CDR1 SGHDN, CDR2 FVKESK. This chain's CDR3 is CASSQGLPSTYEQYF. In DNA, the CDR3 is TGTGCCAGCAGCCAGGGACTGCCATCAACCTACGAGCAGTACTTC.

The rearrangement joins TRBV3-1 (or the pseudogene TRBV3-2) to TRBJ1-6; maybe TRBD1 (6 bases). The CDR3 has 15 amino acids. The germline V and J ends were trimmed by 3 bases and 9 bases, with 15 bases remaining between them. Germline V gives CDR1 LGHDT, CDR2 YNNKEL (reference sequence). The CDR3 DNA reads as TGTGCCAGCAGCCAGACCGGGACACGCGGTTCACCCCTCCACTTT. Translation gives CASSQTGTRGSPLHF.

Turning to this clone: This CDR3 is also generated by other DNA sequences in the sample. V and J are TRBV18 and TRBJ2-7, with D perhaps matching TRBD2 (5 bases). CDR1 is KGHSH and CDR2 is LQKENI in the germline V gene. The CDR3 covers 14 residues. V gave up 3 bases and J gave up 2 bases, with 11 bases separating them. The CDR3 nucleotides read TGTGCCAGCTCACCTCCGAGCGGAACCTACGAGCAGTACTTC. Protein: CASSPPSGTYEQYF.

This clone was seen just once. J is TRBJ1-2 and V is TRBV24-1; possible D gene TRBD1, 6 bases. The CDR3 extends over 13 amino acids. V shed 5 bases and J shed 8 bases, with 14 bases lying between them. Germline assignment: CDR1 KGHDR and CDR2 SFDVKD. CDR3 sequence: CATSGTGFYGYTF. CDR3 DNA sequence: TGTGCCACCAGTGGCACAGGGTTTTACGGCTACACCTTC.

This clone was counted a single time. The chain recombines TRBV3-1 (or the pseudogene TRBV3-2) with TRBJ1-3; D gene uncertain. V was cut by 4 bases and J by 4 bases, with 17 bases left in between. CDR1 LGHDT and CDR2 YNNKEL come from the germline V gene (reference sequence). There are 16 residues in the CDR3. The CDR3 DNA follows: TGTGCCAGCAGCCCACCCCGGCAGGCATCCGGAAACACCATATATTTT. Amino acids: CASSPPRQASGNTIYF.

The chain combines TRBV3-1 (or the pseudogene TRBV3-2) with TRBJ2-7, with 9 bases identical to TRBD1. The CDR3 has 14 amino acids. V lost 6 bases, J lost 3 bases, and 6 bases stayed unmatched. Germline values: CDR1 LGHDT, CDR2 YNNKEL (reference sequence). The CDR3 DNA sequence: TGTGCCAGCAGTTACGGACAGGGGTTCTACGAGCAGTACTTC. This codes for CASSYGQGFYEQYF.

The chain recombines TRBV2 with TRBJ2-3; TRBD1 is a possible D gene (6 bases). The germline V gene has CDR1 SNHLY and CDR2 FYNNEI. The germline V and J ends were trimmed by 8 bases and 2 bases, with 14 bases remaining between them. The CDR3 covers 14 residues. CDR3 DNA: TGTGCCAGCCTAACAGGGTCCCCCACAGATACGCAGTATTTT. Residues: CASLTGSPTDTQYF.